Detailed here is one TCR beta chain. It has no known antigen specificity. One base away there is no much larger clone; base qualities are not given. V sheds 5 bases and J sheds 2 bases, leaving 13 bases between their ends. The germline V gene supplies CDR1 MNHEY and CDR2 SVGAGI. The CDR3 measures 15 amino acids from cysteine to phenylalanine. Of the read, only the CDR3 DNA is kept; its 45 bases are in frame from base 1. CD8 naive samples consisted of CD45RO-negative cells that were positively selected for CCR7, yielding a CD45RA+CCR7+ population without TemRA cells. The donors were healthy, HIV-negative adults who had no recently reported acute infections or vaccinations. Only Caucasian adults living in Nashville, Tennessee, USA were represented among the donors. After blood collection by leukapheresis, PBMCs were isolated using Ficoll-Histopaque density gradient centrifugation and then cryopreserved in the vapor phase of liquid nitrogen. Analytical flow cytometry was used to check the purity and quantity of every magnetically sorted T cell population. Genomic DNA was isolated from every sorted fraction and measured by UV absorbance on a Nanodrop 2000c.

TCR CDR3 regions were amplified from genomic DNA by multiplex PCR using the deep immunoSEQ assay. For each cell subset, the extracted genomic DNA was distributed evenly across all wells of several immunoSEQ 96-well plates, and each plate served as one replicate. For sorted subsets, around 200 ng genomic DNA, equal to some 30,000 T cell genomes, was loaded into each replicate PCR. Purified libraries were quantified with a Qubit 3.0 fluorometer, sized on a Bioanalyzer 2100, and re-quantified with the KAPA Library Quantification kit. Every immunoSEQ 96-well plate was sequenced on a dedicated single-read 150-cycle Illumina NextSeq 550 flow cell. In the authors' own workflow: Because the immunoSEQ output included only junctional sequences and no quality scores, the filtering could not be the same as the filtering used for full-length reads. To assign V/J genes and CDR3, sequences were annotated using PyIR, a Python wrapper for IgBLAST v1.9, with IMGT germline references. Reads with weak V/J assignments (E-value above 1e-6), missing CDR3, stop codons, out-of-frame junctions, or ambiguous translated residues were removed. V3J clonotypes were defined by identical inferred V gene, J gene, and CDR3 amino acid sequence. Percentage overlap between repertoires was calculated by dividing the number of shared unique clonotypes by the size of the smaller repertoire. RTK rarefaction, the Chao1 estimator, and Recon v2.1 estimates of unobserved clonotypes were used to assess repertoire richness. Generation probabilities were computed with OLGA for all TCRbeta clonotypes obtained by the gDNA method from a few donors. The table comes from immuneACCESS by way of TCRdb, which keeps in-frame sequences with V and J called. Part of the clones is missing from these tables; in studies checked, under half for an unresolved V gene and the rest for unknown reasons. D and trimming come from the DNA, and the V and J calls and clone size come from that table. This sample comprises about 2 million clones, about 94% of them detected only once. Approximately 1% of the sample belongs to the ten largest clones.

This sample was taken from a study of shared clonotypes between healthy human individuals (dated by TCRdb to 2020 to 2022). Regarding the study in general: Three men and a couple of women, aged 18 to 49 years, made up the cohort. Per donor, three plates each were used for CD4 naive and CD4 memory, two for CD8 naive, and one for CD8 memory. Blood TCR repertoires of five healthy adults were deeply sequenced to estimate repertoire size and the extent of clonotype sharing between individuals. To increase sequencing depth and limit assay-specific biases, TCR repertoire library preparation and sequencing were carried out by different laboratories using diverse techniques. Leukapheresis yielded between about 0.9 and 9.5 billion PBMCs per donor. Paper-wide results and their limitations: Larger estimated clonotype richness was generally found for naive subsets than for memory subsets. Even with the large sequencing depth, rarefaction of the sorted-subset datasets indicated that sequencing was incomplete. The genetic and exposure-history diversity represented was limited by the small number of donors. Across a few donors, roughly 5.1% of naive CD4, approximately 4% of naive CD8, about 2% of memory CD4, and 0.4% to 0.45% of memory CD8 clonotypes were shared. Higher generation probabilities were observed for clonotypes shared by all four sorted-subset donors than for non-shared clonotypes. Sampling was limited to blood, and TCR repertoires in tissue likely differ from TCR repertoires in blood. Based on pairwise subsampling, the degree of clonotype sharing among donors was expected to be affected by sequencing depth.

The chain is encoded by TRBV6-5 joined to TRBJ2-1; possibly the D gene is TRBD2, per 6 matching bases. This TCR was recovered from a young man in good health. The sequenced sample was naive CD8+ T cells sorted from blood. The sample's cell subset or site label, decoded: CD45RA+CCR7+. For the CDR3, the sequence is CASSPTGDAYNEQFF. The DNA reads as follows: TGTGCCAGCAGTCCGACGGGGGACGCCTACAATGAGCAGTTCTTC.